The 20 T cell receptor beta chains below all came from one sample that was sequenced in a study of blood T cell repertoires in COVID-19. Sequencing used immunoSEQ multiplex PCR; TCRdb keeps in-frame clones, though not all of them. The sample comprises roughly 230,000 clones, about 86% of which are singletons, and roughly 8.8% rests with the top ten. The sample consisted of peripheral blood. The source of these receptors is a man between 40 and 49 years old with active or convalescent COVID-19.

The chain is built from TRBV5-1 and TRBJ1-2; 8 bases line up with TRBD1. Germline loops: CDR1 SGHRS, CDR2 YFSETQ. The trim removed 3 bases at V and 4 bases at J, leaving 5 bases unmatched. CDR3 length equals 14 residues. This chain's CDR3 is CASSSGGTGYGYTF. CDR3 in DNA: TGCGCCAGCAGCTCAGGGGGCACAGGCTATGGCTACACCTTC. The full variable domain, rest sourced from reference TRBV5-1 and TRBJ1-2, is KAGVTQTPRYLIKTRGQQVTLSCSPISGHRSVSWYQQTPGQGLQFLFEYFSETQRNKGNFPGRFSGRQFSNSRSEMNVSTLELGDSALYLCASSSGGTGYGYTFGSGTRLTVV.

The V call is TRBV5-5, the J call TRBJ2-2; D might be TRBD2 (5 bases). V gave up 4 bases and J gave up 0 bases, with 13 bases separating them. This CDR3 is built from 16 residues. Germline V CDR1 and CDR2: SGHKS, YYEKEE (reference sequence). As DNA, the CDR3 is TGTGCCAGCAGCCGGGAACGCTCTACGAACACCGGGGAGCTGTTTTTT. Translating it yields CASSRERSTNTGELFF.

The CDR3 coding sequence is TGTGCCAGCAGCGTAGGAGATGGGCAGGGACTCGACGAGCAGTACTTC. Protein sequence: CASSVGDGQGLDEQYF. This chain uses TRBV9 with TRBJ2-7; D might be TRBD2 (6 bases). Germline V CDR1 and CDR2: SGDLS, YYNGEE. The V and J ends lost 0 bases and 5 bases respectively, with 18 bases between them. This CDR3 region has 16 residues.

The chain combines TRBV21-1 with TRBJ2-3; the table's D call, TRBD1, was not checked against the DNA. TRBV21-1 is noted as a pseudogene. The CDR3 contains 16 residues. This CDR3 reads CASSKEPHSHTDTQYF. The DNA for the CDR3 is TGTGCCAGCAGCAAAGAACCCCACAGCCACACAGATACGCAGTATTTT.

The rearrangement links TRBV19 to TRBJ1-2; 8 bases are shared with TRBD1. Per germline, CDR1 LNHDA and CDR2 SQIVND (reference sequence). CDR3 length equals 15 residues. V was clipped by 6 bases and J by 6 bases; unmatched bases: 12. The CDR3 DNA reads TGTGCCAGTAGCCCCCAGGCCGGGACAGGAAATGGCTACACCTTC. This encodes CASSPQAGTGNGYTF.

The rearrangement uses TRBV7-9 and TRBJ1-2, with 7 bases matching TRBD1. The CDR3 consists of 14 residues. V lost 1 base to trimming and J lost 8 bases; unmatched junction nucleotides: 7. Looked up from germline, CDR1 is SEHNR and CDR2 is FQNEAQ (reference sequence). CDR3 amino acids: CASSLGTGAEGYTF. CDR3 DNA sequence: TGTGCCAGCAGCTTAGGAACAGGGGCGGAGGGCTACACCTTC.

This clone was counted a few times. The chain has TRBV10-3 and TRBJ2-1; 12 bases are a match to TRBD2. Germline CDR1 ENHRY, CDR2 SYGVKD. V gave up 5 bases and J gave up 3 bases; unmatched junction bases: 5. This CDR3 is built from 16 residues. The CDR3 DNA reads as TGTGCCATCAGTCAGTGGACTAGCGGGAACTACAATGAGCAGTTCTTC. Amino acids: CAISQWTSGNYNEQFF.

J is TRBJ2-1 and V is TRBV24-1; TRBD2 aligns across 13 bases. Unmatched junction bases numbered 4, after V lost 2 bases and J lost 7 bases. CDR3 length: 16 amino acids. Per the germline V gene, CDR1 is KGHDR and CDR2 is SFDVKD. The CDR3 spells CATSDWTSGRVNEQFF. The CDR3 DNA reads TGTGCCACCAGTGATTGGACTAGCGGGAGAGTAAATGAGCAGTTCTTC.

In its sample, this clone was seen a few times. V and J are TRBV6-5 and TRBJ2-1, with 7 bases that match TRBD2. V shed 6 bases and J 4 bases; nucleotides not matched to a gene: 6. The germline gives CDR1 MNHEY, CDR2 SVGAGI. This CDR3 has 14 residues. Here the CDR3 reads CASRKRDTYNEQFF. DNA for the CDR3: TGTGCCAGCAGGAAGCGGGATACTTACAATGAGCAGTTCTTC.

The V call is TRBV7-2, the J call TRBJ2-3; 8 bases agree with TRBD2. V shed 2 bases and J 4 bases; nucleotides not matched to a gene: 5. The CDR3 contains 15 residues. Germline V lookup: CDR1 SGHTA, CDR2 FQGNSA. The CDR3 reads CASSLYAGGPDTQYF. The CDR3 nucleotides read TGTGCCAGCAGCTTATATGCGGGGGGACCAGATACGCAGTATTTT.

This clone was recorded only once. This rearrangement joins TRBV24-1 to TRBJ2-3; TRBD2 aligns across 7 bases. Germline assignment: CDR1 KGHDR and CDR2 SFDVKD. The CDR3 spans 14 residues. V was pared by 1 base and J by 9 bases, with 6 bases of the junction left unmatched. CDR3 in DNA: TGTGCCACCAGTGATTTTGGCGGGAGCTTCACGCAGTATTTT. This gives the protein CATSDFGGSFTQYF.

The chain joins TRBV30 to TRBJ1-2, with 8 bases that match TRBD1. Germline assignment: CDR1 GTSNPN and CDR2 SVGIG (reference sequence). The CDR3 runs to 15 residues. J gave up 8 bases and V 2 bases, and 13 bases lay outside the gene matches. The DNA for the CDR3 is TGTGCCTGGAGTCCCCAGGGAGGACAGGGTGTCGGCTACACCTTC. Protein: CAWSPQGGQGVGYTF.

The chain recombines TRBV6-2 or TRBV6-3 with TRBJ1-2; the match to TRBD1 covers 10 bases. V shed 3 bases and J 4 bases; nucleotides not matched to a gene: 5. Germline V gene data show CDR1 as MNHEY and CDR2 as SVGEGT. The CDR3 is made up of 15 amino acids. CDR3 in DNA: TGTGCCAGCAGTTATATCGGGACAGGGGCCTATGGCTACACCTTC. Translated, it gives CASSYIGTGAYGYTF.

This chain connects TRBV19 to TRBJ2-5; 12 nucleotides match TRBD2. V gave up 5 bases and J gave up 7 bases; unmatched junction bases: 11. The CDR3 is made up of 16 amino acids. CDR1 is LNHDA, CDR2 SQIVND, per germline (reference sequence). Here the CDR3 DNA reads TGTGCCAGTAGTCGACTAGCGGGGGCTCATCTCGGGACCCAGTACTTC. Encoded protein: CASSRLAGAHLGTQYF.

The gene calls are TRBV13 and TRBJ2-3, with D unclear. The CDR3 is 14 amino acids. V was shortened by 4 bases and J by 6 bases, with 14 bases between the two germline ends. Germline loops: CDR1 PRHDT, CDR2 FYEKMQ (reference sequence). The CDR3 sequence is CASSYREVLDTQYF. The CDR3 coding sequence is TGTGCCAGCAGCTACCGCGAGGTTTTGGATACGCAGTATTTT.

The V and J genes are TRBV18 and TRBJ2-3, with D unresolved. The germline gives CDR1 KGHSH, CDR2 LQKENI. The V and J ends lost 4 bases and 5 bases respectively, with 7 bases between them. The CDR3 contains 12 residues. CDR3 amino acids: CASSQLQDTQYF. CDR3 DNA: TGTGCCAGCTCACAACTCCAAGATACGCAGTATTTT.

The rearrangement links TRBV9 to TRBJ2-5; D not certain. The CDR3 covers 11 residues. Trimming shortened V by 8 bases and J by 3 bases, and 8 bases separated the two germline ends. Per the germline V gene, CDR1 is SGDLS and CDR2 is YYNGEE. The CDR3, as DNA: TGTGCCAGTGGGCGTGAAGAGACCCAGTACTTC. Protein: CASGREETQYF.

The chain employs TRBV11-3 and TRBJ1-2; TRBD1 might be the D (6 bases). The V end lost 2 bases, the J end lost 6 bases, and 13 bases lay between the germline ends. There are 14 residues in the CDR3. Germline-derived CDR1 and CDR2 are SGHNT and YENEEA. The CDR3 bases are TGTGCCAGCAGCTTATCAACAGGGATCGATGGCTACACCTTC. Its protein product is CASSLSTGIDGYTF.

The chain combines TRBV10-3 with TRBJ2-3, with D maybe TRBD2 (5 bases). The CDR3 consists of 15 residues. The ends were cut back, 4 bases at V and 8 bases at J, with 19 bases in the middle. The germline gives CDR1 ENHRY, CDR2 SYGVKD. Here the CDR3 DNA reads TGTGCCATCAGTGGCGCTGGACTTAATGAGGGTACGCAGTATTTT. Residues: CAISGAGLNEGTQYF.

This clone came up once. The chain links TRBV11-2 to TRBJ2-3; D perhaps matches TRBD2 (5 bases). The CDR3 contains 13 residues. Deletions cut 10 bases from V and 2 bases from J, with 13 bases between. CDR1 and CDR2 from the germline V gene are SGHAT and FQNNGV. CDR3 sequence reads: CATRPGDTDTQYF. The CDR3 bases are TGTGCCACCAGACCCGGGGACACAGATACGCAGTATTTT.